These T cell receptor beta chains were read from a single sample in a study of shared clonotypes between healthy human individuals. Assay used: immunoSEQ multiplex PCR; TCRdb lists only in-frame clones, some missing. The profile shows more than 1.2 million clones, 97% to 99% of them singletons. Sequenced material: naive CD4+ T cells sorted from blood. The receptor source for this set is a man aged 25-45 years in good health. Both conserved end residues are part of each CDR3. The order of the fields is J gene, D gene, clone size, V gene, CDR3 protein, CDR3 DNA. The D gene is left open where the match is weak. Size tells how often a clone was seen (once, few, many) or the class of an expanded clone, and some rows leave it out.

J gene: TRBJ2-7; D gene: TRBD2; clone size: NA; V gene: TRBV7-2; CDR3 protein: CASSLGGLAASYEQYF; CDR3 DNA: TGTGCCAGCAGCTTAGGGGGACTAGCGGCTTCCTACGAGCAGTACTTC
J gene: TRBJ1-3; D gene: TRBD1; clone size: once; V gene: TRBV5-1; CDR3 protein: CASSRGQVISGNTIYF; CDR3 DNA: TGCGCCAGCAGCCGGGGACAGGTGATCTCTGGAAACACCATATATTTT
J gene: TRBJ1-4; D gene: TRBD1; clone size: once; V gene: TRBV7-6; CDR3 protein: CASSPMDRGGEKLFF; CDR3 DNA: TGTGCCAGCAGCCCGATGGACAGGGGAGGCGAAAAACTGTTTTTT
J gene: TRBJ2-1; D gene: TRBD2; clone size: once; V gene: TRBV2; CDR3 protein: CASNVAGGAYNEQFF; CDR3 DNA: TGTGCCAGCAACGTAGCGGGAGGGGCCTACAATGAGCAGTTCTTC
J gene: TRBJ2-3; D gene: NA; clone size: NA; V gene: TRBV27; CDR3 protein: CASSIQVTSTDTQYF; CDR3 DNA: TGTGCCAGCAGCATACAGGTGACTAGCACAGATACGCAGTATTTT
J gene: TRBJ2-7; D gene: NA; clone size: NA; V gene: TRBV18; CDR3 protein: CASSPEVVSSYEQYF; CDR3 DNA: TGTGCCAGCTCACCAGAGGTGGTCTCAAGTTACGAGCAGTACTTC
J gene: TRBJ1-5; D gene: NA; clone size: once; V gene: TRBV4-1; CDR3 protein: CASSPGARDSNQPQHF; CDR3 DNA: TGCGCCAGCAGCCCCGGGGCGCGAGATAGCAATCAGCCCCAGCATTTT
J gene: TRBJ1-2; D gene: NA; clone size: NA; V gene: TRBV18; CDR3 protein: CASSPRTGGYTF; CDR3 DNA: TGTGCCAGCTCACCCAGGACGGGCGGCTACACCTTC
J gene: TRBJ2-1; D gene: NA; clone size: NA; V gene: TRBV10-1; CDR3 protein: CASSDPGREQFF; CDR3 DNA: TGCGCCAGCAGTGACCCGGGACGGGAGCAGTTCTTC
J gene: TRBJ1-4; D gene: NA; clone size: NA; V gene: TRBV14; CDR3 protein: CASSRQGPEKLFF; CDR3 DNA: TGTGCCAGCAGCCGCCAAGGACCTGAAAAACTGTTTTTT
J gene: TRBJ2-7; D gene: TRBD2; clone size: NA; V gene: TRBV28; CDR3 protein: CASRVEGAGGSYEQYF; CDR3 DNA: TGTGCCAGCAGGGTAGAGGGGGCGGGAGGGTCCTACGAGCAGTACTTC
J gene: TRBJ2-1; D gene: NA; clone size: NA; V gene: TRBV7-9; CDR3 protein: CASSPRLEDEQFF; CDR3 DNA: TGTGCCAGCAGCCCAAGACTAGAGGATGAGCAGTTCTTC
J gene: TRBJ2-1; D gene: NA; clone size: NA; V gene: TRBV5-6; CDR3 protein: CASSTSPGPYNEQFF; CDR3 DNA: TGTGCCAGCAGCACTAGCCCGGGCCCCTACAATGAGCAGTTCTTC
J gene: TRBJ2-1; D gene: TRBD2; clone size: NA; V gene: TRBV5-6; CDR3 protein: CASSPQLAGDAYNEQFF; CDR3 DNA: TGTGCCAGCAGCCCTCAACTAGCGGGGGATGCCTACAATGAGCAGTTCTTC
J gene: TRBJ2-6; D gene: TRBD2; clone size: NA; V gene: TRBV30; CDR3 protein: CAWSPGLAGGSGANVLTF; CDR3 DNA: TGTGCCTGGAGTCCAGGACTAGCGGGAGGGTCTGGGGCCAACGTCCTGACTTTC
J gene: TRBJ1-1; D gene: NA; clone size: NA; V gene: TRBV7-9; CDR3 protein: CASSLGTATMNTEAFF; CDR3 DNA: TGTGCCAGCAGCTTAGGTACGGCCACTATGAACACTGAAGCTTTCTTT
J gene: TRBJ2-7; D gene: TRBD2; clone size: NA; V gene: TRBV5-1; CDR3 protein: CASSLAGGSLHEQYF; CDR3 DNA: TGCGCCAGCAGCTTGGCCGGGGGGAGTCTCCACGAGCAGTACTTC
J gene: TRBJ1-3; D gene: NA; clone size: NA; V gene: TRBV5-4; CDR3 protein: CASSNSGSGNTIYF; CDR3 DNA: TGTGCCAGCAGCAACTCGGGTTCTGGAAACACCATATATTTT
J gene: TRBJ2-7; D gene: TRBD1; clone size: NA; V gene: TRBV27; CDR3 protein: CASRPITGGVLYEQYF; CDR3 DNA: TGTGCCAGCAGACCTATCACAGGGGGTGTCCTCTACGAGCAGTACTTC
J gene: TRBJ1-1; D gene: NA; clone size: NA; V gene: TRBV27; CDR3 protein: CASSSYRVNTEAFF; CDR3 DNA: TGTGCCAGCAGTTCCTACAGGGTTAACACTGAAGCTTTCTTT
J gene: TRBJ1-5; D gene: NA; clone size: NA; V gene: TRBV5-3; CDR3 protein: CARSDSGRSGYSNQPQHF; CDR3 DNA: TGTGCCAGAAGCGATTCGGGACGATCGGGTTATAGCAATCAGCCCCAGCATTTT
J gene: TRBJ2-1; D gene: NA; clone size: NA; V gene: TRBV21-1; CDR3 protein: CASSKGIEGGEQFF; CDR3 DNA: TGTGCCAGCAGCAAAGGAATCGAAGGAGGAGAGCAGTTCTTC
J gene: TRBJ2-7; D gene: TRBD2; clone size: once; V gene: TRBV2; CDR3 protein: CASRGGLAEYEQYF; CDR3 DNA: TGTGCCAGCAGAGGAGGACTAGCGGAATACGAGCAGTACTTC
J gene: TRBJ1-1; D gene: TRBD1; clone size: NA; V gene: TRBV5-5; CDR3 protein: CASSPRTGREAFF; CDR3 DNA: TGTGCCAGCAGCCCACGGACAGGGCGTGAAGCTTTCTTT
J gene: TRBJ2-6; D gene: TRBD1; clone size: NA; V gene: TRBV4-3; CDR3 protein: CASSGHRGFPSGANVLTF; CDR3 DNA: TGCGCCAGCAGCGGCCACAGGGGTTTCCCCTCTGGGGCCAACGTCCTGACTTTC
J gene: TRBJ1-4; D gene: NA; clone size: NA; V gene: TRBV28; CDR3 protein: CASSFATGNEKLFF; CDR3 DNA: TGTGCCAGCAGTTTCGCGACAGGAAATGAAAAACTGTTTTTT
J gene: TRBJ2-5; D gene: NA; clone size: NA; V gene: TRBV6-1; CDR3 protein: CAGRRYQETQYF; CDR3 DNA: TGTGCCGGTAGACGGTATCAAGAGACCCAGTACTTC
J gene: TRBJ2-1; D gene: TRBD2; clone size: NA; V gene: TRBV9; CDR3 protein: CASSVGTSSYNEQFF; CDR3 DNA: TGTGCCAGCAGCGTGGGGACTAGCTCCTACAATGAGCAGTTCTTC
J gene: TRBJ1-6; D gene: NA; clone size: NA; V gene: TRBV6-1; CDR3 protein: CASSDLRGVVSPLHF; CDR3 DNA: TGTGCCAGCAGTGATTTAAGAGGGGTCGTTTCACCCCTCCACTTT
J gene: TRBJ2-7; D gene: TRBD1; clone size: NA; V gene: TRBV7-9; CDR3 protein: CASSPGTGLGEQYF; CDR3 DNA: TGTGCCAGCAGCCCAGGGACAGGGTTAGGCGAGCAGTACTTC
J gene: TRBJ2-1; D gene: NA; clone size: NA; V gene: TRBV7-9; CDR3 protein: CASSFRGEQFF; CDR3 DNA: TGTGCCAGCAGCTTTCGGGGTGAGCAGTTCTTC
J gene: TRBJ2-2; D gene: NA; clone size: NA; V gene: TRBV5-1; CDR3 protein: CASSVQGTNTGELFF; CDR3 DNA: TGCGCCAGCAGTGTTCAGGGGACCAACACCGGGGAGCTGTTTTTT
J gene: TRBJ2-1; D gene: NA; clone size: NA; V gene: TRBV7-2; CDR3 protein: CASSLSGLEQFF; CDR3 DNA: TGTGCCAGCAGCTTATCGGGCCTCGAGCAGTTCTTC
J gene: TRBJ2-1; D gene: NA; clone size: NA; V gene: TRBV7-3; CDR3 protein: CASSLKGLYNEQFF; CDR3 DNA: TGTGCCAGCAGCTTAAAAGGTCTTTACAATGAGCAGTTCTTC
J gene: TRBJ2-2; D gene: NA; clone size: NA; V gene: TRBV7-9; CDR3 protein: CASSLIGENTGELFF; CDR3 DNA: TGTGCCAGCAGCTTAATCGGGGAGAACACCGGGGAGCTGTTTTTT
J gene: TRBJ1-2; D gene: NA; clone size: NA; V gene: TRBV27; CDR3 protein: CASSLDRRQGYTF; CDR3 DNA: TGTGCCAGCAGCCTTGACAGGCGGCAAGGCTACACCTTC
J gene: TRBJ2-1; D gene: TRBD2; clone size: NA; V gene: TRBV9; CDR3 protein: CASSVEGLAGELGVRNEQFF; CDR3 DNA: TGTGCCAGCAGCGTAGAGGGACTAGCGGGAGAGTTAGGGGTTAGGAATGAGCAGTTCTTC
J gene: TRBJ1-4; D gene: NA; clone size: NA; V gene: TRBV7-6; CDR3 protein: CASSSSAGAPGKLFF; CDR3 DNA: TGTGCCAGCAGCTCGTCGGCAGGAGCGCCAGGAAAACTGTTTTTT
J gene: TRBJ1-1; D gene: TRBD1; clone size: NA; V gene: TRBV27; CDR3 protein: CASSLSPRGLDTEAFF; CDR3 DNA: TGTGCCAGCAGTTTATCCCCGAGGGGGCTTGACACTGAAGCTTTCTTT
J gene: TRBJ2-7; D gene: TRBD1; clone size: NA; V gene: TRBV30; CDR3 protein: CAWSRQGMTYEQYF; CDR3 DNA: TGTGCCTGGAGTCGACAGGGGATGACCTACGAGCAGTACTTC
J gene: TRBJ1-2; D gene: TRBD1; clone size: NA; V gene: TRBV25-1; CDR3 protein: CASSPGTGYGYTF; CDR3 DNA: TGTGCCAGCAGTCCCGGGACAGGGTATGGCTACACCTTC